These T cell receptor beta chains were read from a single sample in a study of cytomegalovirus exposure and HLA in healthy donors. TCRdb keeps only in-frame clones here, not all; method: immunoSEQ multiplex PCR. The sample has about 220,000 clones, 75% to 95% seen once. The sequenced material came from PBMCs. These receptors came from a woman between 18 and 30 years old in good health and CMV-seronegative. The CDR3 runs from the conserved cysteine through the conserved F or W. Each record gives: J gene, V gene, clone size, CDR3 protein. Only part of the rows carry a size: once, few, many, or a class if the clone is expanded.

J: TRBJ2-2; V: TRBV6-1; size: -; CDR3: CASSGPSGAAGELFF
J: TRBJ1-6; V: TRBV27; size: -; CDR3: CASSPISPWTANSPLHF
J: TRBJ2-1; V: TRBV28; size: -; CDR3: CASSRRSGSYNEQFF
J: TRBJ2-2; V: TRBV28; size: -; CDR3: CASSPPSTSNTGELFF
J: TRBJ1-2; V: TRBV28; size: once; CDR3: CASSGHQGQGNYGYTF
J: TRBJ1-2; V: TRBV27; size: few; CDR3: CASSSGQGYGYTF
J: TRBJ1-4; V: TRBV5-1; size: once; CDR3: CASSLDGTGNEKLFF
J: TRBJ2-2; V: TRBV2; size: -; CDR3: CASRADRVGTGELFF
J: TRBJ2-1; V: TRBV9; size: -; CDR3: CASSVEKGTSGLITNEQFF
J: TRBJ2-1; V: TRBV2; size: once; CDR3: CASPRTSGRNSYNEQFF
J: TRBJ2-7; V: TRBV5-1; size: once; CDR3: CASSRDRAMGERSYEQYF
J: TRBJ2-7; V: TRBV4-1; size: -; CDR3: CASSPGLAVNEQYF
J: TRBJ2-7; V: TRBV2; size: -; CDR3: CASSEHVTSGIRQYF
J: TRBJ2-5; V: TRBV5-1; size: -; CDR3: CASSSASGRRIETQYF
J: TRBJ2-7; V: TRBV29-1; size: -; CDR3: CSVGMGTSGTEQYF
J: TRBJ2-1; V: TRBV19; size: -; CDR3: CASSTGTSGRYSEQFF
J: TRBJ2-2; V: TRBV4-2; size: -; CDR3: CASSQDRVATGELFF
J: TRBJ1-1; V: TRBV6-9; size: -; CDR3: CAISESSEAFF